These 14 T cell receptor beta chains were all obtained from the same sample, sequenced in a study of blood T cell repertoires in COVID-19. Libraries were prepared by immunoSEQ multiplex PCR; TCRdb keeps only in-frame clonotypes and omits some of them. Among fewer than 350,000 clones listed, approximately 83% were seen once. Specimen: PBMCs or T cells enriched from blood (not recorded which). The receptor set was obtained from a young man who had recovered from COVID-19.

CDR3 coding DNA: TGTGCCAGCTCACCACCCAGGACTCAACAGTATTTT. Protein: CASSPPRTQQYF. The chain is built from TRBV18 and TRBJ2-3; maybe TRBD2 (5 bases). This CDR3 contains 12 residues. V lost 0 bases, J lost 12 bases, and 10 bases lay in between. Germline V CDR1 and CDR2: KGHSH, LQKENI.

J is TRBJ2-5 and V is TRBV11-3, with a tentative D call TRBD1 (5 bases). Germline assignment: CDR1 SGHNT and CDR2 YENEEA. The CDR3 runs to 15 residues. V was cut by 1 base and J by 2 bases, with 11 bases left in between. The CDR3 bases are TGTGCCAGCAGCTTAGGGGGCACAGAGCAAGAGACCCAGTACTTC. The encoded protein is CASSLGGTEQETQYF.

This clone was seen only a few times. This chain joins TRBV6-5 and TRBJ1-2, with TRBD1 matching over 10 bases. V lost 11 bases to trimming and J lost 6 bases; unmatched junction nucleotides: 15. This CDR3 region has 15 residues. Germline V gene sequence: CDR1 MNHEY, CDR2 SVGAGI. The CDR3 sequence: CAVTEAGTGVDGYTF. The CDR3 bases are TGTGCCGTTACCGAAGCCGGGACAGGGGTTGATGGCTACACCTTC.

The chain is built from TRBV19 and TRBJ2-1; 13 nucleotides agree with TRBD2. The V segment lost 5 bases and the J segment 9 bases; nucleotides outside the gene matches: 4. The CDR3 is made up of 14 amino acids. Per the germline V gene, CDR1 is LNHDA and CDR2 is SQIVND (reference sequence). This chain's CDR3 is CASSRTSGGSEQFF. The CDR3 DNA reads as TGTGCCAGTAGTCGGACTAGCGGGGGTTCTGAGCAGTTCTTC.

This rearrangement joins TRBV5-6 to TRBJ2-1, with TRBD2 as a possible D gene (6 bases). The CDR3 has 15 residues. Germline V gives CDR1 SGHDT, CDR2 YYEEEE. Trimming took 1 base from V and 8 from J, leaving 16 bases between them. The CDR3 nucleotides are TGTGCCAGCAGCTTGTTTGGCGGGACTTCCGATGAGCAGTTCTTC. It encodes CASSLFGGTSDEQFF.

The CDR3 DNA is TGTGCCAGCAGCCATACCTCGAGGGAAGATGAGCAGTTCTTC. Its translation is CASSHTSREDEQFF. The chain is built from TRBV3-1 (or the pseudogene TRBV3-2) and TRBJ2-1, with D perhaps TRBD2 (5 bases). The germline gives CDR1 LGHDT, CDR2 YNNKEL (reference sequence). The CDR3 is 14 amino acids. V lost 3 bases and J 8 bases, leaving 14 bases between the germline ends.

The chain employs TRBV7-9 and TRBJ1-4, with 7 bases aligning to TRBD1. This CDR3 has 14 amino acids. V lost 1 base to trimming and J lost 11 bases; unmatched junction nucleotides: 7. Germline CDR1 SEHNR, CDR2 FQNEAQ (reference sequence). DNA of the CDR3: TGTGCCAGCAGCTTAGGAGGGGGCGGGCGGAAACTGTTTTTT. Its protein is CASSLGGGGRKLFF.

The rearrangement joins TRBV29-1 to TRBJ2-5; 11 bases map to TRBD2. The CDR3 runs to 13 residues. V gave up 7 bases and J gave up 3 bases; unmatched junction bases: 4. Germline CDR1 SQVTM, CDR2 ANQGSEA. This CDR3 reads CSALGLAEETQYF. DNA for the CDR3: TGCAGCGCCCTGGGACTAGCGGAAGAGACCCAGTACTTC.

The chain couples TRBV2 to TRBJ2-7; no clear D. Germline loops: CDR1 SNHLY, CDR2 FYNNEI. The CDR3 consists of 14 residues. Trimming pared 5 bases from V and 4 bases from J, leaving 15 bases between. As DNA, the CDR3 is TGTGCCAGCAGTCCCCCGAGCTTGTTTTACGAGCAGTACTTC. It codes for CASSPPSLFYEQYF.

The chain recombines TRBV5-6 with TRBJ1-2, with D tentatively TRBD1 (6 bases). V shed 0 bases and J shed 5 bases, with 14 bases lying between them. CDR1 and CDR2 (germline): SGHDT, YYEEEE. This CDR3 is 15 amino acids long. In nucleotides, the CDR3 is TGTGCCAGCAGCTTGGAGGGGGGGCACGGTTATGGCTACACCTTC. It codes for CASSLEGGHGYGYTF.

The chain joins TRBV7-9 to TRBJ2-7; TRBD2 might be the D (6 bases). The ends were cut back, 0 bases at V and 5 bases at J, with 11 bases in the middle. There are 14 residues in the CDR3. Looked up from germline, CDR1 is SEHNR and CDR2 is FQNEAQ (reference sequence). CDR3 in amino acids: CASSLARGINEQYF. CDR3 DNA sequence: TGTGCCAGCAGCTTAGCGCGGGGTATCAACGAGCAGTACTTC.

This chain joins TRBV19 and TRBJ1-3, with a weak D call TRBD1 (6 bases). This CDR3 is built from 14 residues. Trimming left V 5 bases short and J 2 bases short, with 10 bases between. Per germline, CDR1 LNHDA and CDR2 SQIVND (reference sequence). CDR3 bases: TGTGCCAGTAGTGATTCAGGGGCTGGAAACACCATATATTTT. Protein product: CASSDSGAGNTIYF. The complete variable domain, with remaining parts taken from reference TRBV19 and TRBJ1-3, reads DGGITQSPKYLFRKEGQNVTLSCEQNLNHDAMYWYRQDPGQGLRLIYYSQIVNDFQKGDIAEGYSVSREKKESFPLTVTSAQKNPTAFYLCASSDSGAGNTIYFGEGSWLTVV.

The V call is TRBV6-5, the J call TRBJ1-1, with D perhaps TRBD1 (5 bases). This CDR3 spans 14 amino acids. CDR1 MNHEY and CDR2 SVGAGI come from the germline V gene. V gave up 7 bases and J gave up 5 bases, with 17 bases separating them. The CDR3 here is CASTWGQEKTEAFF. Written as DNA, the CDR3 is TGTGCCAGCACTTGGGGCCAGGAGAAAACTGAAGCTTTCTTT.

This chain connects TRBV6-2 or TRBV6-3 to TRBJ2-1, with D perhaps matching TRBD1 (6 bases). From germline, CDR1 is MNHEY and CDR2 SVGEGT. V was cut by 6 bases and J by 13 bases, with 22 bases left in between. The CDR3 length is 14 residues. CDR3 sequence reads: CASSHRGVGARQFF. The CDR3 DNA follows: TGTGCCAGCAGCCACCGGGGAGTGGGGGCAAGACAGTTCTTC.